This T cell receptor beta chain was captured by sequencing in a study of neurological immune-mediated disorders. The sample's time point: longitudinal time-point 1 (baseline). PBMCs stored at -80 C, numbering 2 million, were the origin of the unsorted libraries. Per germline, CDR1 MDHEN and CDR2 SYDVKM. Losses at the gene ends were 8 bases for V and 7 bases for J; bases not matched to a gene: 13. This CDR3 spans 15 amino acids. Many counts were recorded for this clonotype. The cDNA came from 5'RACE with 10-nucleotide random UMIs. In TCRdb, the 5' RACE reads were re-called with MiXCR into one record per CDR3 protein. The sample yields around 71,000 distinct CDR3 sequences, roughly 15% seen once.

The TCR originated in a female donor with HTLV-1-associated myelopathy (HAM/TSP). Input material: PBMCs. The V and J genes are TRBV28 and TRBJ2-2; 7 bases map to TRBD1. The CDR3 DNA follows: TGTGCCAGCCGTAGTCAACAGGGGTTTGGCGGGGAGCTGTTTTTT. Its translation is CASRSQQGFGGELFF.